This T cell receptor (beta chain) was sequenced during a study of read filtering for tumor transcriptome and immune sequencing. Overall study findings and caveats: In IR-seq, single-read clonotypes were roughly 80% of clonotypes but around 3.2% of reads.

The library was built from around 400 ng RNA with molecular barcoded adaptors for alpha/delta and beta/gamma chains. TCRdb analysed the reads with MiXCR anew, one entry per CDR3 protein. The sample has about 90,000 distinct CDR3 sequences, around 12% seen once; the top ten hold more than 12%. This clonotype was picked up many times. The antigen remains unidentified. Germline CDR1 SQVTM, CDR2 ANQGSEA. Between the trimmed V and J ends, which lost 7 bases and 1 base, there was a span of 17 bases. The CDR3 has 15 residues. The chain uses TRBV29-1 and TRBJ2-1; weak D call: TRBD2 (5 bases). Sequences were obtained from a population of CD138-negative cells sorted from bone marrow. This clonotype was sampled from a donor at least 40 years old with multiple myeloma. As DNA, the CDR3 is TGCAGCGGCGCTGAGAGCGGCGGATCCTACAATGAGCAGTTCTTC. This translates into CSGAESGGSYNEQFF.